The rows below give T cell receptor beta chains drawn from one sample of a study of T cells after yellow fever vaccination. Via MiXCR, TCRdb re-called the 5' RACE reads, giving one row per CDR3 protein. The data show 350,000 to 450,000 distinct CDR3 sequences, about 6.2% seen once. This sample comprised PBMCs, obtained 5 days after the yellow fever booster vaccination. The receptors originated from a man between 25 and 39 years old who received the YFV17D yellow fever vaccine. The CDR3 runs from the conserved cysteine through the conserved F or W. The order of the fields is V gene, CDR3 length, clone size, J gene, D gene, CDR3 DNA, CDR3 protein. A D gene is named only where the DNA matches it firmly. Expanded clones get a size class; other rows say once, few or many, or leave the size out.

v_call: TRBV7-2; cdr3_length: 17; clone_size: once; j_call: TRBJ2-1; d_call: NA; cdr3_nt: TGTGCCAGCAGCTTAAGGGGCGGGCCAATCTCCTACAATGAGCAGTTCTTC; cdr3_aa: CASSLRGGPISYNEQFF
v_call: TRBV5-4; cdr3_length: 17; clone_size: few; j_call: TRBJ2-1; d_call: NA; cdr3_nt: TGTGCCAGCAGCCTCTTGCGAGGGAGCGACTCCTACAATGAGCAGTTCTTC; cdr3_aa: CASSLLRGSDSYNEQFF
v_call: TRBV11-2; cdr3_length: 15; clone_size: many; j_call: TRBJ2-7; d_call: NA; cdr3_nt: TGTGCCAGCAGCTTAGATCTCACAGACTCCTACGAGCAGTACTTC; cdr3_aa: CASSLDLTDSYEQYF
v_call: TRBV12-3/TRBV12-4; cdr3_length: 13; clone_size: NA; j_call: TRBJ2-5; d_call: NA; cdr3_nt: TGTGCCAGCAGTGGAGGACTACCAGAGACCCAGTACTTC; cdr3_aa: CASSGGLPETQYF
v_call: TRBV13; cdr3_length: 13; clone_size: few; j_call: TRBJ1-2; d_call: NA; cdr3_nt: TGTGCCAGCAGCGGAGAGGCAGGGAACGGCTACACCTTC; cdr3_aa: CASSGEAGNGYTF
v_call: TRBV25-1; cdr3_length: 15; clone_size: few; j_call: TRBJ2-3; d_call: NA; cdr3_nt: TGTGCCAGCAGTGATAGGGGCGGCGACGGGAATACGCAGTATTTT; cdr3_aa: CASSDRGGDGNTQYF
v_call: TRBV12-3/TRBV12-4; cdr3_length: 16; clone_size: many; j_call: TRBJ2-7; d_call: TRBD2; cdr3_nt: TGTGCCAGCAGTTTATCAATTGGTGCGGGAGGAGGAGAGCAGTACTTC; cdr3_aa: CASSLSIGAGGGEQYF
v_call: TRBV28; cdr3_length: 12; clone_size: many; j_call: TRBJ2-3; d_call: NA; cdr3_nt: TGTGCCAGTCGAGGGGGGGCAGATACGCAGTATTTT; cdr3_aa: CASRGGADTQYF
v_call: TRBV7-2; cdr3_length: 16; clone_size: few; j_call: TRBJ2-1; d_call: TRBD2; cdr3_nt: TGTGCCAGCAGCTCGTCTAGGGCTAGCGGCTACAATGAGCAGTTCTTC; cdr3_aa: CASSSSRASGYNEQFF
v_call: TRBV7-8; cdr3_length: 14; clone_size: many; j_call: TRBJ1-1; d_call: NA; cdr3_nt: TGTGCCAGCAGCTTAAACGGCGTGAACACTGAAGCTTTCTTT; cdr3_aa: CASSLNGVNTEAFF
v_call: TRBV20-1; cdr3_length: 11; clone_size: NA; j_call: TRBJ2-5; d_call: NA; cdr3_nt: TGCAGTGCGGATTCGCTGGAGACCCAGTACTTC; cdr3_aa: CSADSLETQYF
v_call: TRBV7-6; cdr3_length: 15; clone_size: NA; j_call: TRBJ2-5; d_call: NA; cdr3_nt: TGTGCCAGCAGCCTAGCCGGCGGAAACCAAGAGACCCAGTACTTC; cdr3_aa: CASSLAGGNQETQYF
v_call: TRBV20-1; cdr3_length: 16; clone_size: few; j_call: TRBJ2-2; d_call: NA; cdr3_nt: TGCAGTGCTTCCTCGCTTCTAAACACGAACACCGGGGAGCTGTTTTTT; cdr3_aa: CSASSLLNTNTGELFF
v_call: TRBV7-2; cdr3_length: 13; clone_size: many; j_call: TRBJ2-3; d_call: NA; cdr3_nt: TGTGCCAGCAGCTTAATGAGACCAGATACGCAGTATTTT; cdr3_aa: CASSLMRPDTQYF
v_call: TRBV20-1; cdr3_length: 15; clone_size: NA; j_call: TRBJ2-1; d_call: TRBD2; cdr3_nt: TGCAGTGCTAGTGAAAGCGGGAGAGGCTACAATGAGCAGTTCTTC; cdr3_aa: CSASESGRGYNEQFF
v_call: TRBV6-2/TRBV6-3; cdr3_length: 15; clone_size: NA; j_call: TRBJ1-2; d_call: NA; cdr3_nt: TGTGCCAGCAGTTACTCCGGGCGGTCGGACTATGGCTACACCTTC; cdr3_aa: CASSYSGRSDYGYTF
v_call: TRBV18; cdr3_length: 16; clone_size: few; j_call: TRBJ1-1; d_call: TRBD1; cdr3_nt: TGTGCCAGCTCACCCGGGACAGGGAAATTGAACACTGAAGCTTTCTTT; cdr3_aa: CASSPGTGKLNTEAFF
v_call: TRBV15; cdr3_length: 13; clone_size: NA; j_call: TRBJ2-1; d_call: NA; cdr3_nt: TGTGCCACCAGCAGCCCCGGGTACAATGAGCAGTTCTTC; cdr3_aa: CATSSPGYNEQFF
v_call: TRBV6-1; cdr3_length: 12; clone_size: few; j_call: TRBJ2-5; d_call: NA; cdr3_nt: TGTGCCAGCAGTTCTCGTTATGAGACCCAGTACTTC; cdr3_aa: CASSSRYETQYF
v_call: TRBV3-1; cdr3_length: 15; clone_size: NA; j_call: TRBJ1-2; d_call: NA; cdr3_nt: TGTGCCAGCAGCCAAATGGTGGGGGGGGGGTATGGCTACACCTTC; cdr3_aa: CASSQMVGGGYGYTF
v_call: TRBV6-5; cdr3_length: 15; clone_size: many; j_call: TRBJ2-1; d_call: TRBD2; cdr3_nt: TGTGCCAGCAGCTTAGCGGGAGGCGTCTACAATGAGCAGTTCTTC; cdr3_aa: CASSLAGGVYNEQFF
v_call: TRBV29-1; cdr3_length: 13; clone_size: few; j_call: TRBJ2-1; d_call: NA; cdr3_nt: TGCAGCGTTGATCGGACAAAATACAATGAGCAGTTCTTC; cdr3_aa: CSVDRTKYNEQFF
v_call: TRBV7-8; cdr3_length: 15; clone_size: NA; j_call: TRBJ2-7; d_call: TRBD2; cdr3_nt: TGTGCCAGCAGCGCCCGTCGACTAGCGGCGAGGGAGCAGTACTTC; cdr3_aa: CASSARRLAAREQYF
v_call: TRBV7-6; cdr3_length: 16; clone_size: few; j_call: TRBJ2-3; d_call: TRBD2; cdr3_nt: TGTGCCAGCAGCCCGGCAGCGGGAGACAGCACAGATACGCAGTATTTT; cdr3_aa: CASSPAAGDSTDTQYF
v_call: TRBV21-1; cdr3_length: 18; clone_size: few; j_call: TRBJ1-3; d_call: NA; cdr3_nt: TGTGCCAGCGCCCCTGGACAGGGCAAACCAAAACCTGGAAACACCATATATTTT; cdr3_aa: CASAPGQGKPKPGNTIYF
v_call: TRBV20-1; cdr3_length: 11; clone_size: NA; j_call: TRBJ2-7; d_call: NA; cdr3_nt: TGCAGTGCTGCCGGGCATTCCGAGCAGTACTTC; cdr3_aa: CSAAGHSEQYF
v_call: TRBV10-3; cdr3_length: 16; clone_size: NA; j_call: TRBJ2-7; d_call: TRBD2; cdr3_nt: TGTGCCATCAGTGGACCGGGACTAGCGGGAGTAAACGAGCAGTACTTC; cdr3_aa: CAISGPGLAGVNEQYF
v_call: TRBV18; cdr3_length: 15; clone_size: few; j_call: TRBJ2-3; d_call: TRBD2; cdr3_nt: TGTGCCAGCTCACCCCTAGCGGGAAACACAGATACGCAGTATTTT; cdr3_aa: CASSPLAGNTDTQYF
v_call: TRBV18; cdr3_length: 18; clone_size: NA; j_call: TRBJ1-5; d_call: NA; cdr3_nt: TGTGCCAGCTCATCCGAGGATGGGGGCGTATATAGCAATCAGCCCCAGCATTTT; cdr3_aa: CASSSEDGGVYSNQPQHF
v_call: TRBV5-6; cdr3_length: 16; clone_size: few; j_call: TRBJ2-3; d_call: NA; cdr3_nt: TGTGCCAGCAGCTTGGAGGCCCAGAGGGGACCGATGGAGCAGTATTTT; cdr3_aa: CASSLEAQRGPMEQYF
v_call: TRBV5-5; cdr3_length: 15; clone_size: many; j_call: TRBJ2-1; d_call: TRBD1; cdr3_nt: TGTGCCAGCAGCTCGAGACAGGGGGCCAACAATGAGCAGTTCTTC; cdr3_aa: CASSSRQGANNEQFF